This T cell receptor (beta chain) is drawn from a study of blood T cell repertoires in COVID-19. Across the whole study: T cells, B-cell-depleted T cells, or PBMCs provided the cDNA or gDNA that served as material.

Clones were read by immunoSEQ multiplex PCR, and TCRdb kept only the in-frame ones, dropping some. The data contain almost 350,000 clones, 88% of them seen just once; the ten biggest clones take up approximately 0.97%. The CDR3 is made up of 15 amino acids. CDR1 and CDR2 from the germline V gene are SQVTM and ANQGSEA. V lost 1 base, J lost 6 bases, and 16 bases lay in between. This sequence originates from a young woman who had been exposed to COVID-19. The rearrangement links TRBV29-1 to TRBJ2-1, with D possibly TRBD2 on 6 matching bases. Sequenced input: PBMCs or T cells enriched from blood (not recorded which). This CDR3 is CSVEVRGKSANEQFF. CDR3 bases: TGCAGCGTTGAAGTTCGCGGGAAGTCTGCCAATGAGCAGTTCTTC.